This TCR beta chain originates from a study of T cell changes during pregnancy in multiple sclerosis. The CDR3 length is 15 residues. CDR1 is MNHEY, CDR2 SMNVEV, per germline (reference sequence). V was clipped by 3 bases and J by 1 base, with 11 bases between them. Repertoires were generated with immunoSEQ multiplex PCR, while TCRdb's copy carries only in-frame clones and drops some. The sample contains approximately 40,000 clones, around 96% of which appear only once. Sample: peripheral blood, taken in the second trimester of pregnancy. J is TRBJ2-3 and V is TRBV27; D possibly corresponds to TRBD1 (6 bases). The sequence was collected from a female donor with multiple sclerosis, enrolled in a pregnancy study. The CDR3 here is CASSLTGPRTDTQYF. In nucleotides, the CDR3 is TGTGCCAGCAGTTTGACAGGACCTCGCACAGATACGCAGTATTTT.